A single sample gave rise to the 11 T cell receptor beta chains below, sequenced in a study of blood T cell repertoires in COVID-19. Assay used: immunoSEQ multiplex PCR; TCRdb lists only in-frame clones, some missing. The data contain 110,000 or so clones, about 85% of them singletons. Source material: peripheral blood. Receptors originate from a human donor in a cohort sampled during active COVID-19.

The rearrangement uses TRBV18 and TRBJ1-1, with a weak D call TRBD1 (6 bases). V lost 6 bases to trimming and J lost 5 bases, with 22 bases between them. Looked up from germline, CDR1 is KGHSH and CDR2 is LQKENI. The CDR3 covers 16 residues. CDR3: CASSPTRTVLRTEAFF. For the CDR3, the DNA is TGTGCCAGCTCCCCCACTCGGACAGTCCTTAGGACTGAAGCTTTCTTT.

The chain is built from TRBV19 and TRBJ2-1; possibly TRBD1 for D (6 bases). Germline CDR1 LNHDA, CDR2 SQIVND (reference sequence). The CDR3 covers 14 residues. Trimming removed 2 bases from V and 5 bases from J, with 10 bases in between. Here the CDR3 DNA reads TGTGCCAGTAGTATACAAAAGGGGGACAATGAGCAGTTCTTC. It codes for CASSIQKGDNEQFF.

The J gene is TRBJ2-5, the V gene TRBV2, with TRBD2 identical over 10 bases. The CDR3 loop spans 15 amino acids. Germline V gene data show CDR1 as SNHLY and CDR2 as FYNNEI. V gave up 8 bases and J gave up 5 bases; unmatched junction bases: 11. The CDR3 protein is CASGLSSGGGETQYF. The CDR3 DNA follows: TGTGCCAGCGGCCTCTCTAGCGGGGGTGGGGAGACCCAGTACTTC.

This clone was seen a single time. The J gene is TRBJ1-1, the V gene TRBV29-1; the match to TRBD1 covers 7 bases. Trimming took 8 bases from V and 1 from J; bases not matched to a gene: 4. Germline CDR1 is SQVTM and CDR2 is ANQGSEA. This CDR3 is 12 amino acids long. CDR3 DNA sequence: TGCAGCACCGACAGGGCGAACACTGAAGCTTTCTTT. This sequence encodes CSTDRANTEAFF.

The rearrangement links TRBV29-1 to TRBJ2-3; 13 nucleotides match TRBD2. Germline loops: CDR1 SQVTM, CDR2 ANQGSEA. The CDR3 totals 13 residues. With 4 bases clipped from V and 6 bases from J, the junction kept 1 base outside the gene matches. Written as DNA, the CDR3 is TGCAGCGTTGTACTAGCGGGGGGGGATACGCAGTATTTT. Its protein is CSVVLAGGDTQYF.

This chain links TRBV20-1 with TRBJ2-7, with 11 nucleotides matching TRBD1. The CDR3 has 15 residues. The germline gives CDR1 DFQATT, CDR2 SNEGSKA (reference sequence). J gave up 5 bases and V 3 bases, and 9 bases lay outside the gene matches. Here the CDR3 reads CSASRDGTGGNEQYF. CDR3 coding DNA: TGCAGTGCTAGTCGAGACGGGACAGGGGGGAACGAGCAGTACTTC.

J is TRBJ1-6 and V is TRBV7-9; 10 nucleotides align to TRBD1. Unmatched junction bases numbered 5, after V lost 5 bases and J lost 10 bases. CDR1 is SEHNR and CDR2 is FQNEAQ in the germline V gene (reference sequence). CDR3 size: 14 residues. For the CDR3, the DNA is TGTGCCAGCAGCGCCGGGACAGGGGAATCACCCCTCCACTTT. Translating gives CASSAGTGESPLHF.

The chain joins TRBV9 to TRBJ2-3, with D perhaps matching TRBD1 (6 bases). This CDR3 is built from 12 residues. CDR1 and CDR2 (germline): SGDLS, YYNGEE. V lost 3 bases and J lost 5, with 7 bases in between. The CDR3 reads CASSARGDTQYF. Here the CDR3 DNA reads TGTGCCAGCAGCGCCAGGGGAGATACGCAGTATTTT.

V usage is TRBV2 and J usage is TRBJ2-1, with 8 positions matching TRBD2. The CDR3 is made up of 15 amino acids. CDR1 is SNHLY, CDR2 FYNNEI, per germline. Germline trimming cut 7 bases from V and 5 bases from J; bases unmatched to any gene: 10. The CDR3 is CASTARGGPNNEQFF. The CDR3 DNA sequence: TGTGCCAGCACCGCCCGGGGGGGGCCAAACAATGAGCAGTTCTTC.

The rearrangement joins TRBV2 to TRBJ1-5; 8 bases align to TRBD1. J was trimmed by 6 bases and V by 4 bases; bases with no gene match: 8. Germline CDR1 reads SNHLY; CDR2 reads FYNNEI. CDR3 length equals 15 residues. The CDR3 protein is CASSGGRGLGQPQHF. As DNA, the CDR3 is TGTGCCAGCAGTGGGGGCAGGGGGCTAGGTCAGCCCCAGCATTTT. The full variable domain, completed using reference TRBV2 and TRBJ1-5, is EPEVTQTPSHQVTQMGQEVILRCVPISNHLYFYWYRQILGQKVEFLVSFYNNEISEKSEIFDDQFSVERPDGSNFTLKIRSTKLEDSAMYFCASSGGRGLGQPQHFGDGTRLSIL.

The chain links TRBV9 to TRBJ2-5, with 7 positions matching TRBD2. The germline gives CDR1 SGDLS, CDR2 YYNGEE. With V trimmed by 2 bases and J by 5 bases, 6 bases remained unmatched. CDR3 length: 14 residues. This CDR3 is CASSVGLPPETQYF. DNA for the CDR3: TGTGCCAGCAGCGTGGGACTACCCCCGGAGACCCAGTACTTC.